This T cell receptor (beta chain) was identified during a study of cytomegalovirus exposure and HLA in healthy donors. Primers: 60 Vbeta forward and 13 Jbeta reverse. Method: immunoSEQ multiplex PCR; TCRdb's copy keeps in-frame clones and lacks some. The repertoire includes 100,000 or so clones, 70% to 85% of them detected once, and more than 1% sits in the top ten. The CDR3 totals 14 residues. The germline V gene encodes CDR1 MGHRA and CDR2 YSYEKL. Donors consisted of healthy bone marrow donors. At collection, donors were nominally healthy, but unrecorded immune exposures were probable. This chain connects TRBV4-1 to TRBJ2-5; 9 nucleotides agree with TRBD1. Judging by the DNA end, TRBJ2-7 fits better; the J call may be wrong. The source of this sequence is a woman in her late teens or twenties in good health and CMV-seronegative. The specimen sequenced was PBMCs. CDR3 DNA sequence: TGCGCCAGCAGCCGACAGGGGGTAAGCTACGAGCAGTACTTC. As protein: CASSRQGVSYEQYF.